This entry lists 31 T cell receptor beta chains sequenced from one sample in a study of cytomegalovirus exposure and HLA in healthy donors. PCR employed 60 Vbeta and 13 Jbeta primers. TCRdb's table, derived via immunoSEQ multiplex PCR, lists solely in-frame clones and lacks some. This sample yields over 150,000 clones, of which about 69% are seen a single time; about 2.7% belongs to the top ten. Specimen: PBMCs. The source of these receptors is a male donor in good health and CMV-seronegative.

The chain combines TRBV9 with TRBJ2-7; D gene unclear. Trimming cost V 3 bases and J 1 base, with 14 bases left between them. CDR1 SGDLS and CDR2 YYNGEE come from the germline V gene. The CDR3 consists of 15 residues. In nucleotides, the CDR3 is TGTGCCAGCAGCGCCGGTCCCGAGTTTTCCTACGAGCAGTACTTC. The encoded protein is CASSAGPEFSYEQYF.

The chain has TRBV9 and TRBJ1-5, with 9 nucleotides matching TRBD1. This CDR3 has 17 residues. Trimming took 7 bases from V and 2 from J; bases not matched to a gene: 13. Germline V gives CDR1 SGDLS, CDR2 YYNGEE. The CDR3 loop reads CASVQGQGPSGNQPQHF. CDR3 sequence (DNA): TGTGCCAGCGTGCAAGGACAGGGGCCTTCGGGCAATCAGCCCCAGCATTTT.

Comments on this clone: Other DNA sequences of this sample code for an identical CDR3. V gene TRBV6-5 combines with J gene TRBJ1-5; TRBD1 matches 7 bases. CDR1 is MNHEY, CDR2 SVGAGI, per germline. The CDR3 length is 15 residues. The V segment lost 0 bases and the J segment 7 bases; nucleotides outside the gene matches: 6. In DNA form, the CDR3 reads TGTGCCAGCAGTTACTCGCGACAGGGCGGGCAGCCCCAGCATTTT. Its protein product is CASSYSRQGGQPQHF.

The J gene is TRBJ2-7, the V gene TRBV5-1; TRBD1 agrees at 9 bases. Germline CDR1 SGHRS, CDR2 YFSETQ. V lost 0 bases, J lost 7 bases, and 11 bases stayed unmatched. The CDR3 length is 16 residues. DNA for the CDR3: TGCGCCAGCAGCTTGGAACCAAACGGACAGGGGTTGGAGCAGTACTTC. It encodes CASSLEPNGQGLEQYF.

The chain carries TRBV4-2 and TRBJ2-1, with D possibly being TRBD2 (6 bases). The CDR3 contains 13 residues. Trimming took off 5 bases at V and 5 bases at J, with 10 bases between the two ends. The germline V gene has CDR1 LGHNA and CDR2 YNFKEQ. The chain's CDR3 is CASSAGLNNEQFF. Here the CDR3 DNA reads TGTGCCAGCAGCGCGGGACTTAACAATGAGCAGTTCTTC.

This clone was seen just once. This chain uses TRBV4-1 with TRBJ1-2; D unresolved. The V end was cut by 0 bases, the J end by 2 bases, with 13 bases between. The CDR3 sequence is 16 residues long. The germline CDR1 and CDR2 sequences are MGHRA and YSYEKL. CDR3 sequence (DNA): TGCGCCAGCAGCCAAGATTGGGGAGCAGCGAACTATGGCTACACCTTC. Protein product: CASSQDWGAANYGYTF.

The CDR3 protein is CATSLGQTFTPQHF. The CDR3 DNA sequence: TGTGCCACCAGCTTGGGACAGACCTTTACGCCCCAGCATTTT. V and J are TRBV15 and TRBJ1-5; 7 nucleotides align to TRBD1. With 5 bases clipped from V and 9 bases from J, the junction kept 10 bases outside the gene matches. The CDR3 has 14 residues. Per the germline V gene, CDR1 is LNHNV and CDR2 is YYDKDF (reference sequence).

This clone was recorded a few times. The chain links TRBV30 to TRBJ1-6; 11 positions match TRBD1. CDR1 is GTSNPN and CDR2 is SVGIG in the germline V gene (reference sequence). Losses at the gene ends were 2 bases for V and 10 bases for J; bases not matched to a gene: 10. This CDR3 has 16 residues. The CDR3 DNA sequence: TGTGCCTGGAGTACCTCGGACAGGGGGCAAGGATCACCCCTCCACTTT. Translation gives CAWSTSDRGQGSPLHF.

The CDR3 protein is CAWTLTGTGNTIYF. For the CDR3, the DNA is TGTGCCTGGACCCTGACAGGAACTGGAAACACCATATATTTT. V and J are TRBV30 and TRBJ1-3, with TRBD1 as a possible D gene (6 bases). The CDR3 spans 14 residues. V was clipped by 4 bases and J by 2 bases, with 12 bases between them. Germline V lookup: CDR1 GTSNPN, CDR2 SVGIG (reference sequence).

The V and J genes are TRBV4-1 and TRBJ2-1; 7 positions match TRBD2. The V gene's germline CDR1 is MGHRA and CDR2 YSYEKL. The trim removed 4 bases at V and 2 bases at J, leaving 5 bases unmatched. The CDR3 length is 15 residues. The CDR3 DNA reads TGCGCCAGCAGCCCCCGGGGGGAACCCTACAATGAGCAGTTCTTC. Translated: CASSPRGEPYNEQFF.

The chain carries TRBV2 and TRBJ1-5; 8 nucleotides agree with TRBD1. Unmatched junction bases numbered 13, after V lost 7 bases and J lost 11 bases. The CDR3 totals 14 residues. CDR1 is SNHLY, CDR2 FYNNEI, per germline. DNA for the CDR3: TGTGCCAGCAAGGGCTTACAGGGGGTTATGGCCCAGCATTTT. It codes for CASKGLQGVMAQHF. Looking up the rest from reference TRBV2 and TRBJ1-5 gives the full variable domain: EPEVTQTPSHQVTQMGQEVILRCVPISNHLYFYWYRQILGQKVEFLVSFYNNEISEKSEIFDDQFSVERPDGSNFTLKIRSTKLEDSAMYFCASKGLQGVMAQHFGDGTRLSIL.

CDR3 amino acids: CASSEDSPYYGYTF. As DNA, the CDR3 is TGTGCCAGCAGTGAGGACAGCCCCTACTATGGCTACACCTTC. The chain carries TRBV2 and TRBJ1-2; weak D call: TRBD1 (6 bases). Germline CDR1 reads SNHLY; CDR2 reads FYNNEI. The V end lost 3 bases, the J end lost 3 bases, and 11 bases lay between the germline ends. The length of the CDR3 is 14 residues.

This clone was found a few times. The V and J genes are TRBV2 and TRBJ1-6; a weak D match, TRBD1 (6 bases). CDR1 and CDR2 (germline): SNHLY, FYNNEI. The CDR3 sequence is 16 residues long. Trimming removed 5 bases at V and 0 bases at J, with 11 bases between. CDR3 residues: CASSYRETSYNSPLHF. The CDR3 DNA reads as TGTGCCAGCAGTTACAGGGAAACCTCCTATAATTCACCCCTCCACTTT.

The V call is TRBV27, the J call TRBJ2-1; 9 bases map to TRBD2. The CDR3 has 14 residues. Trimming at V came to 5 bases and at J to 5 bases, leaving 4 bases not matched to a gene. Germline V gene sequence: CDR1 MNHEY, CDR2 SMNVEV (reference sequence). The CDR3 nucleotides are TGTGCCAGCAGTCTGCCTAGCGGGGACAATGAGCAGTTCTTC. It translates to CASSLPSGDNEQFF.

This clone has just one count. This chain connects TRBV7-2 to TRBJ2-1, with D perhaps TRBD2 (6 bases). This CDR3 spans 15 amino acids. CDR1 and CDR2 (germline): SGHTA, FQGNSA. Trimming left V 2 bases short and J 7 bases short, with 15 bases between. The CDR3 spells CASSLLATGVNEQFF. For the CDR3, the DNA is TGTGCCAGCAGCTTACTAGCCACGGGGGTTAATGAGCAGTTCTTC.

The chain couples TRBV5-1 to TRBJ1-1; D is unresolved. V lost 4 bases and J 1 base, leaving 11 bases between the germline ends. The CDR3 sequence is 14 residues long. Germline V gene lookup returns CDR1 SGHRS and CDR2 YFSETQ. As DNA, the CDR3 is TGCGCCAGCAGCCGCTTTGAGGAGAACACTGAAGCTTTCTTT. This gives the protein CASSRFEENTEAFF.

The rearrangement links TRBV6-1 to TRBJ2-3, with D possibly TRBD1 on 6 matching bases. V lost 4 bases and J 7 bases, leaving 15 bases between the germline ends. Germline CDR1 and CDR2: MNHNS and SASEGT. The length of the CDR3 is 14 residues. The chain's CDR3 is CASSAGAEIHTQYF. CDR3 nucleotide sequence: TGTGCCAGCAGTGCAGGGGCAGAAATCCATACGCAGTATTTT.

The CDR3 sequence: CASSSRTSGTLSYNEQFF. The CDR3 region has the DNA TGCGCCAGCAGCTCCCGGACTAGCGGGACCCTCTCCTACAATGAGCAGTTCTTC. The chain uses TRBV5-1 and TRBJ2-1; 12 positions match TRBD2. The CDR3 has 18 residues. The V and J ends lost 3 bases and 0 bases, in that order; junction bases with no gene match: 7. Germline V gene lookup returns CDR1 SGHRS and CDR2 YFSETQ.

The chain has TRBV6-5 and TRBJ1-2; perhaps TRBD1 as D (6 bases). Trimming cost V 0 bases and J 4 bases, with 12 bases left between them. Per the germline V gene, CDR1 is MNHEY and CDR2 is SVGAGI. This CDR3 spans 15 amino acids. CDR3 sequence (DNA): TGTGCCAGCAGTTACTCGAACAGGGTGGGCTATGGCTACACCTTC. Amino acid sequence: CASSYSNRVGYGYTF.

J is TRBJ2-3 and V is TRBV9; D not certain. Germline CDR1 SGDLS, CDR2 YYNGEE. The CDR3 spans 16 residues. V was clipped by 0 bases and J by 0 bases, with 11 bases between them. CDR3 amino acids: CASSVEGDPSTDTQYF. For the CDR3, the DNA is TGTGCCAGCAGCGTAGAAGGAGACCCTAGCACAGATACGCAGTATTTT.

This sequence joins TRBV19 and TRBJ1-5, with D tentatively TRBD1 (5 bases). The germline gives CDR1 LNHDA, CDR2 SQIVND (reference sequence). The CDR3 has 14 residues. V was clipped by 8 bases and J by 0 bases, with 11 bases between them. This chain's CDR3 is CASWAGNSNQPQHF. CDR3 sequence (DNA): TGTGCCAGTTGGGCAGGGAATAGCAATCAGCCCCAGCATTTT.

The chain combines TRBV6-5 with TRBJ1-2; tentative D call: TRBD1 (5 bases). Per the germline V gene, CDR1 is MNHEY and CDR2 is SVGAGI. This CDR3 has 13 amino acids. V was clipped by 4 bases and J by 6 bases, with 12 bases between them. The CDR3 DNA is TGTGCCAGCAGTTTGGGGGGGGGTGATGGCTACACCTTC. Translated, it gives CASSLGGGDGYTF.

The rearrangement uses TRBV18 and TRBJ2-7, with 7 bases fitting TRBD1. This CDR3 spans 14 amino acids. Germline lookup yields CDR1 KGHSH and CDR2 LQKENI. V lost 3 bases to trimming and J lost 2 bases; unmatched junction nucleotides: 4. The chain's CDR3 is CASSPGQATYEQYF. DNA of the CDR3: TGTGCCAGCTCACCCGGACAGGCTACCTACGAGCAGTACTTC.

V and J are TRBV5-6 and TRBJ1-5; TRBD1 is a possible D gene (5 bases). This CDR3 has 16 amino acids. V was clipped by 2 bases and J by 1 base, with 13 bases between them. CDR1 is SGHDT, CDR2 YYEEEE, per germline. The CDR3 here is CASSLLGRTSNQPQHF. CDR3 nucleotides: TGTGCCAGCAGCTTATTAGGACGGACAAGCAATCAGCCCCAGCATTTT.

Comment on this clone: Germline is not matched at one junction end, which may reflect a read error. This rearrangement joins TRBV9 to TRBJ2-5, with D possibly matching TRBD2 (6 bases). CDR1 and CDR2 from the germline V gene are SGDLS and YYNGEE. The CDR3 runs to 14 residues. The CDR3 protein is CASSAGTAREAQYF. CDR3 DNA: TGTGCCAGCAGCGCGGGGACTGCAAGAGAGGCCCAGTACTTC.

The table lists this clone with a few counts. The CDR3 sequence is CASSLDTWTSGDTDTQYF. In DNA form, the CDR3 reads TGTGCCAGCAGCTTAGACACATGGACTAGCGGAGACACAGATACGCAGTATTTT. The rearrangement links TRBV7-8 to TRBJ2-3; 10 positions agree with TRBD2. CDR1 and CDR2 from the germline V gene are SGHVS and FQNEAQ. The V gene end was trimmed by 1 base and the J gene end by 2 bases; junction bases not matched to a gene: 9. This CDR3 has 18 residues.

The chain couples TRBV28 to TRBJ1-3; the D gene is possibly TRBD1 (5 bases). V was cut by 7 bases and J by 4 bases, with 20 bases left in between. This CDR3 spans 16 amino acids. Germline lookup yields CDR1 MDHEN and CDR2 SYDVKM. CDR3 nucleotide sequence: TGTGCCAGCACCCTCTCGGGAGCTTGGGGGGGAAACACCATATATTTT. Translated: CASTLSGAWGGNTIYF.

V and J are TRBV30 and TRBJ1-5; possibly TRBD1 for D (5 bases). CDR1 is GTSNPN, CDR2 SVGIG, per germline (reference sequence). Trimming removed 4 bases from V and 6 bases from J, with 13 bases in between. CDR3 length equals 13 residues. The CDR3 bases are TGTGCCTGGAATAAACAGGCGATTCAGCCCCAGCATTTT. Translating gives CAWNKQAIQPQHF.

A few counts support this clone. Different DNA sequences within this sample yield the same CDR3. The rearrangement joins TRBV7-9 to TRBJ2-3; D gene uncertain. Trimming shortened V by 3 bases and J by 0 bases, and 4 bases separated the two germline ends. The length of the CDR3 is 13 residues. Germline V lookup: CDR1 SEHNR, CDR2 FQNEAQ (reference sequence). CDR3 amino acids: CASSLASTDTQYF. In DNA, the CDR3 is TGTGCCAGCAGCTTGGCTAGCACAGATACGCAGTATTTT.

This chain joins TRBV18 and TRBJ1-5; unclear D gene. Per the germline V gene, CDR1 is KGHSH and CDR2 is LQKENI. V was cut by 2 bases and J by 4 bases, with 12 bases left in between. This CDR3 contains 15 residues. CDR3 protein: CASSPSGFGNQPQHF. For the CDR3, the DNA is TGTGCCAGCTCACCAAGTGGGTTCGGGAATCAGCCCCAGCATTTT.

The chain is built from TRBV7-7 and TRBJ2-1; 9 bases are a match to TRBD2. V dropped 5 bases and J dropped 6; count of bases not matched to a gene: 11. The CDR3 extends over 16 amino acids. The germline V gene has CDR1 SSHAT and CDR2 FNYEAQ (reference sequence). CDR3 DNA: TGTGCCAGCAGCCCAACCGGGACTAGCCGCGCCAATGAGCAGTTCTTC. This translates into CASSPTGTSRANEQFF. Full variable domain (rest looked up from reference TRBV7-7 and TRBJ2-1): GAGVSQSPRYKVTKRGQDVTLRCDPISSHATLYWYQQALGQGPEFLTYFNYEAQPDKSGLPSDRFSAERPEGSISTLTIQRTEQRDSAMYRCASSPTGTSRANEQFFGPGTRLTVL.